The 13 T cell receptor beta chains listed next were all sequenced from one sample in a study of blood T cell repertoires in COVID-19. Repertoires were generated with immunoSEQ multiplex PCR, while TCRdb's copy carries only in-frame clones and drops some. This sample has nearly 300,000 clones, with roughly 80% found just once. Sample: peripheral blood. The receptors here all came from a human donor with COVID-19, enrolled during active disease. The donor label of this sample is uncertain.

This sequence joins TRBV10-3 and TRBJ2-1, with 7 nucleotides matching TRBD2. The CDR3 consists of 18 residues. Germline values: CDR1 ENHRY, CDR2 SYGVKD. The V and J ends lost 0 bases and 0 bases, in that order; junction bases with no gene match: 8. CDR3 coding DNA: TGTGCCATCAGTGAGTCTCGGGTAGCGGGTAGCTCCTACAATGAGCAGTTCTTC. Translating it yields CAISESRVAGSSYNEQFF.

This clone is a singleton in its sample. The chain carries TRBV30 and TRBJ2-7, with a possible D match to TRBD1 (5 bases). V was clipped by 3 bases and J by 1 base, with 10 bases between them. CDR1 is GTSNPN, CDR2 SVGIG, per germline (reference sequence). This CDR3 contains 13 residues. The CDR3 sequence: CAWRISGSYEQYF. The DNA of the CDR3 is TGTGCCTGGAGAATTTCAGGGTCCTACGAGCAGTACTTC.

The chain employs TRBV5-1 and TRBJ2-7, with D possibly matching TRBD1 (5 bases). The germline CDR1 and CDR2 sequences are SGHRS and YFSETQ. The CDR3 is made up of 15 amino acids. Trimming took 4 bases from V and 5 from J, leaving 19 bases between them. As DNA, the CDR3 is TGCGCCAGCAGCACAGACAGCCAGAGTCCCCACGAGCAGTACTTC. Its translation is CASSTDSQSPHEQYF.

This sequence joins TRBV5-1 and TRBJ1-4; TRBD1 matches at 7 bases. Germline V gene data show CDR1 as SGHRS and CDR2 as YFSETQ. The CDR3 is 17 residues long. J gave up 4 bases and V 0 bases, and 9 bases lay outside the gene matches. The CDR3 DNA reads TGCGCCAGCAGCTTGGGAGGGCGGGACAGTCGTAATGAAAAACTGTTTTTT. It is translated as CASSLGGRDSRNEKLFF.

This chain connects TRBV9 to TRBJ2-1; D is possibly TRBD2 (6 bases). V was pared by 1 base and J by 7 bases, with 30 bases between. The CDR3 loop spans 20 amino acids. Per the germline V gene, CDR1 is SGDLS and CDR2 is YYNGEE. In DNA form, the CDR3 reads TGTGCCAGCAGCGTAAAGGAAGGAAGGGGAGCCGGGAGAAATGAGAATGAGCAGTTCTTC. It translates to CASSVKEGRGAGRNENEQFF.

The chain combines TRBV2 with TRBJ2-3, with a weak D call TRBD1 (5 bases). Germline V gene lookup returns CDR1 SNHLY and CDR2 FYNNEI. This CDR3 contains 14 residues. V was shortened by 1 base and J by 5 bases, with 10 bases between the two germline ends. CDR3 amino acids: CASSEDRNRDTQYF. CDR3 nucleotide sequence: TGTGCCAGCAGTGAAGACAGGAACCGAGATACGCAGTATTTT.

The chain recombines TRBV2 with TRBJ1-2; TRBD1 matches at 12 bases. The V gene's germline CDR1 is SNHLY and CDR2 FYNNEI. The ends lost 5 bases at V and 8 bases at J; junction bases unmatched: 12. The CDR3 has 16 amino acids. The CDR3 sequence is CASSLYVKGTGGGYTF. DNA for the CDR3: TGTGCCAGCAGTTTATACGTTAAAGGGACAGGGGGCGGCTACACCTTC.

The V call is TRBV9, the J call TRBJ1-1, with D maybe TRBD1 (5 bases). Between the trimmed V and J ends, which lost 1 base and 12 bases, there was a span of 19 bases. This CDR3 has 14 residues. Germline values: CDR1 SGDLS, CDR2 YYNGEE. CDR3 bases: TGTGCCAGCAGCGTACTGACAGTTGCTGAGAAGTCTTTCTTT. Translation gives CASSVLTVAEKSFF.

This chain connects TRBV29-1 to TRBJ1-5; D unresolved. Germline V gene sequence: CDR1 SQVTM, CDR2 ANQGSEA. The V end was cut by 5 bases, the J end by 6 bases, with 17 bases between. The CDR3 length is 14 residues. The CDR3 DNA follows: TGCAGCGTTTCGTCTCCCAATGAGGGTCAGCCCCAGCATTTT. This gives the protein CSVSSPNEGQPQHF.

This chain links TRBV5-4 with TRBJ2-7; 7 bases match TRBD2. The CDR3 consists of 14 residues. Germline V gene data show CDR1 as SGHNT and CDR2 as YYREEE (reference sequence). The V gene end was trimmed by 3 bases and the J gene end by 5 bases; junction bases not matched to a gene: 8. The CDR3 DNA follows: TGTGCCAGCAGCTCCCAACTAGCGTCCCACGAGCAGTACTTC. Protein: CASSSQLASHEQYF.

The rearrangement links TRBV27 to TRBJ1-1; possible D gene TRBD1, 5 bases. V shed 0 bases and J shed 0 bases, with 17 bases lying between them. This CDR3 has 18 residues. Per germline, CDR1 MNHEY and CDR2 SMNVEV (reference sequence). Here the CDR3 DNA reads TGTGCCAGCAGTTTATCGTGGGCAGGGAGGCCCCTGAACACTGAAGCTTTCTTT. Translating it yields CASSLSWAGRPLNTEAFF.

This rearrangement joins TRBV3-1 (or the pseudogene TRBV3-2) to TRBJ2-2, with TRBD2 matching 10 bases. Germline-derived CDR1 and CDR2 are LGHDT and YNNKEL (reference sequence). The CDR3 contains 16 residues. With 3 bases clipped from V and 5 bases from J, the junction kept 6 bases outside the gene matches. The CDR3 DNA sequence: TGTGCCAGCAGCCATGCTAGCGGGAGAACGACCGGGGAGCTGTTTTTT. Protein sequence: CASSHASGRTTGELFF.

The V and J genes are TRBV5-5 and TRBJ2-1, with 16 bases that match TRBD2. This CDR3 has 19 residues. Unmatched junction bases numbered 5, after V lost 0 bases and J lost 2 bases. Germline V gives CDR1 SGHKS, CDR2 YYEKEE (reference sequence). CDR3 sequence: CASSLDPGLAGGPYNEQFF. CDR3 bases: TGTGCCAGCAGCTTGGATCCGGGACTAGCGGGAGGGCCCTACAATGAGCAGTTCTTC.